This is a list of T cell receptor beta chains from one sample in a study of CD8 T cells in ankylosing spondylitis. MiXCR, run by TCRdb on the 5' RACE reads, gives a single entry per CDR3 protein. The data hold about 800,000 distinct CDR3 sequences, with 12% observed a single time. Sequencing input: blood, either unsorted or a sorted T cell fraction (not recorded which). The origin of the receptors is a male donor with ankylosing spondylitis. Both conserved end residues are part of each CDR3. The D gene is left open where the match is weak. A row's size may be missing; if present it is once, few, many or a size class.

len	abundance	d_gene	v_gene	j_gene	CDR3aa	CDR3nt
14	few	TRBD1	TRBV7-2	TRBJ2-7	CASSLTFSGGEQYF	TGTGCCAGCAGCTTAACGTTCTCAGGGGGCGAGCAGTACTTC
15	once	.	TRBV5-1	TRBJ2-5	CASSLGPAGGETQYF	TGCGCCAGCAGCTTGGGACCGGCGGGTGGTGAGACCCAGTACTTC
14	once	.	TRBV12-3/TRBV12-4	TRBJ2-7	CASRRTGRAYEHYF	TGTGCCAGCAGACGGACAGGGAGGGCCTACGAGCACTACTTC
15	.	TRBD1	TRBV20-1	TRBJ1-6	CSARADRGLNSPLHF	TGCAGTGCTAGAGCGGACAGGGGGCTCAATTCACCCCTCCACTTT
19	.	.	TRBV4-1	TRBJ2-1	CASSQAFGRWGLLRDEQFF	TGCGCCAGCAGCCAAGCTTTCGGACGATGGGGACTCCTAAGGGATGAGCAGTTCTTC
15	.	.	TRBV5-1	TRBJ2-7	CASSLFASGSYEQYF	TGCGCCAGCAGCTTGTTTGCGTCTGGATCCTACGAGCAGTACTTC
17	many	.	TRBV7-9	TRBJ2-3	CASSLYARGTVTDTQYF	TGTGCCAGCAGCTTATACGCCCGGGGGACCGTCACAGATACGCAGTATTTT
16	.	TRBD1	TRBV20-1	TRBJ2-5	CSARGFRDRVRETQYF	TGCAGTGCTAGAGGGTTCCGGGACAGGGTTCGAGAGACCCAGTACTTC
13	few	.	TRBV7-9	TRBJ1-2	CASSLMEQGGYTF	TGTGCCAGCAGCTTAATGGAACAGGGCGGCTACACCTTC
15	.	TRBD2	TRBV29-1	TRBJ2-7	CSVMGLAGPSYEQYF	TGCAGCGTTATGGGACTAGCGGGACCCTCCTACGAGCAGTACTTC
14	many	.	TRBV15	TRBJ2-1	CATGTSGSYNEQFF	TGTGCCACCGGAACCAGCGGCTCCTACAATGAGCAGTTCTTC
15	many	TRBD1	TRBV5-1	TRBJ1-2	CASSFHLTGENGYTF	TGCGCCAGCAGCTTTCACTTGACAGGGGAGAATGGCTACACCTTC
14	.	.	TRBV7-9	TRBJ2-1	CASSSRTRENEQFF	TGTGCCAGCAGCTCAAGGACCAGGGAGAATGAGCAGTTCTTC
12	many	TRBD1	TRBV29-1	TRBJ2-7	CSVRTGDYEQYF	TGCAGCGTTCGGACAGGGGACTACGAGCAGTACTTC
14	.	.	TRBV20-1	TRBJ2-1	CSARKQEVGDEQFF	TGCAGTGCTAGAAAACAGGAGGTTGGGGATGAGCAGTTCTTC
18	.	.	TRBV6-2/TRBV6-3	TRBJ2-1	CASSYSPIAESSYNEQFF	TGTGCCAGCAGTTACTCTCCTATAGCTGAAAGCTCCTACAATGAGCAGTTCTTC
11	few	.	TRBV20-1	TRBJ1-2	CSARGGDGYTF	TGCAGTGCTCGGGGGGGTGATGGCTACACCTTC
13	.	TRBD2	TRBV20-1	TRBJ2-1	CSATGTSGRGGIF	TGCAGTGCGACCGGGACTAGCGGGAGAGGAGGTATCTTC
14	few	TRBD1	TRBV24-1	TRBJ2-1	CATSEGQGLDEQFF	TGTGCCACCAGTGAAGGACAGGGGTTGGATGAGCAGTTCTTC
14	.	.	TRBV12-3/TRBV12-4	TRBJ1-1	CASSQTTSGTEAFF	TGTGCCAGCAGCCAGACAACGAGTGGGACTGAAGCTTTCTTT
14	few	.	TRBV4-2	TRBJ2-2	CASSDIGDTGELFF	TGTGCCAGCAGTGACATCGGAGACACCGGGGAGCTGTTTTTT
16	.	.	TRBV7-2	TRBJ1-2	CASSSYRVKSNYGYTF	TGTGCCAGCAGCTCTTACAGGGTGAAGTCTAACTATGGCTACACCTTC
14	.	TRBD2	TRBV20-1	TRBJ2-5	CSALPAGGGETQYF	TGCAGTGCCCTCCCAGCGGGGGGGGGAGAGACCCAGTACTTC
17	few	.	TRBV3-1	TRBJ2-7	CASSLGPGTRSSYEQYF	TGTGCCAGCAGCCTAGGCCCCGGGACAAGGAGCTCCTACGAGCAGTACTTC
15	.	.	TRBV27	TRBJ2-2	CASSQPRTVTGELFF	TGTGCCAGCAGTCAACCAAGGACAGTCACCGGGGAGCTGTTTTTT
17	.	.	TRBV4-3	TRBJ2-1	CASSHFRDQRESNEQFF	TGCGCCAGCAGCCATTTCCGGGACCAACGGGAGAGCAATGAGCAGTTCTTC
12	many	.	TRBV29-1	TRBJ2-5	CSVGGSKETQYF	TGCAGCGTTGGGGGGAGCAAAGAGACCCAGTACTTC
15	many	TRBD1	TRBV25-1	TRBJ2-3	CASSHSRGTGDTQYF	TGTGCCAGCAGTCACTCCAGGGGGACCGGAGATACGCAGTATTTT
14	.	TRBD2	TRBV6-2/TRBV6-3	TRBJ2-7	CASSPGTTLREQYF	TGTGCCAGCAGTCCCGGGACTACCCTACGCGAGCAGTACTTC
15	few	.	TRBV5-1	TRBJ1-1	CASSLFTEVNTEAFF	TGCGCCAGCAGCTTGTTCACGGAGGTGAACACTGAAGCTTTCTTT
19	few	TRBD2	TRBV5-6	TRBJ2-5	CASSLAGVVAGGLQETQYF	TGTGCCAGCAGCTTGGCTGGGGTGGTAGCGGGAGGCCTTCAAGAGACCCAGTACTTC
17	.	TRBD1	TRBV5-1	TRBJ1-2	CASSLDPGQGSFYGYTF	TGCGCCAGCAGCTTGGATCCGGGACAGGGCTCTTTCTATGGCTACACCTTC
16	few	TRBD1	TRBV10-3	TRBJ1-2	CAISDGTGRSNYGYTF	TGTGCCATCAGCGACGGGACAGGGAGGTCCAACTATGGCTACACCTTC
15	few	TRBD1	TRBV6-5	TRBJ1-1	CASSYSTGERFEAFF	TGTGCCAGCAGTTACTCGACAGGGGAGCGTTTTGAAGCTTTCTTT
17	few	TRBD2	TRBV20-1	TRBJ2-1	CSASGQTSGRAYNEQFF	TGCAGTGCTAGTGGCCAAACGAGCGGGAGAGCCTACAATGAGCAGTTCTTC
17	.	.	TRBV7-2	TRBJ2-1	CASSFPAGGGAYNEQFF	TGTGCCAGCAGCTTCCCCGCCGGGGGAGGCGCCTACAATGAGCAGTTCTTC
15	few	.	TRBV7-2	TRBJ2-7	CASSTQGGSSYEQYF	TGTGCCAGCAGCACACAGGGGGGGAGCTCCTACGAGCAGTACTTC
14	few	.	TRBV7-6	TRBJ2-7	CASSLAPFGSEQYF	TGTGCCAGCAGCTTAGCCCCATTCGGGAGCGAGCAGTACTTC
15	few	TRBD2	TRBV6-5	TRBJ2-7	CASRFSSGSSYEQYF	TGTGCCAGCAGATTCTCAAGCGGGAGCAGCTACGAGCAGTACTTC
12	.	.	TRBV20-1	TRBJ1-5	CSFYVGNQPQHF	TGCAGTTTCTACGTGGGGAATCAGCCCCAGCATTTT
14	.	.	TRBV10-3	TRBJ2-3	CAISGRQSTDTQYF	TGTGCCATCAGTGGACGACAGAGCACAGATACGCAGTATTTT
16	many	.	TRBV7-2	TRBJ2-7	CASSLGSGVLNYEQYF	TGTGCCAGCAGCTTAGGGTCAGGGGTCTTGAACTACGAGCAGTACTTC